This T cell receptor (beta chain) originates from a study of post-analysis software for immune sequencing data. Study summary: Relapsing-remitting, secondary progressive and progressive-relapsing multiple sclerosis courses were included.

Sequencing libraries made from TCR beta cDNA carried unique molecular identifiers. Input of roughly 0.9 to 11 million T cells yielded a few hundred thousand cDNA molecules. TCRdb reprocessed the PCR reads with MiXCR, giving one entry per CDR3 protein. This table holds about 540,000 distinct CDR3 sequences, around 36% found once. Comment on this clonotype: Its matching antigen is unknown.

Per germline, CDR1 MGHDK and CDR2 SYGVNS. This CDR3 region has 15 residues. Deletions cut 3 bases from V and 5 bases from J, with 16 bases between. Study-level points and caveats: Among multiple sclerosis patients, normalized Chao1 diversity was significantly below that of controls. Strong co-clustering by F measure was seen for same-batch samples. Roughly five TRBV segments appeared more often in patients than in controls, and TRBV5-6, TRBV5-1 and TRBV20-1 were among these.

The chain is built from TRBV25-1 and TRBJ1-1, with a weak D call TRBD1 (5 bases). The source material was blood. The receptor was derived from a girl aged 2-17 years with multiple sclerosis. CDR3 nucleotide sequence: TGTGCCAGCAGTGAGTCTCCAGGGCGAGGGACTGAAGCTTTCTTT. As protein: CASSESPGRGTEAFF. The full variable domain, rest sourced from reference TRBV25-1 and TRBJ1-1, is EADIYQTPRYLVIGTGKKITLECSQTMGHDKMYWYQQDPGMELHLIHYSYGVNSTEKGDLSSESTVSRIRTEHFPLTLESARPSHTSQYLCASSESPGRGTEAFFGQGTRLTVV.